The 13 T cell receptor beta chains below all came from one sample that was sequenced in a study of blood T cell repertoires in COVID-19. The table came from immunoSEQ multiplex PCR; TCRdb's copy has only in-frame clones and leaves some out. The repertoire holds about 190,000 clones, 80% to 90% seen once, with around 20% in the top ten. The source material was peripheral blood. These receptors all come from a human donor in a cohort sampled during active COVID-19.

The chain combines TRBV19 with TRBJ1-4, with D possibly TRBD1 on 6 matching bases. From germline, CDR1 is LNHDA and CDR2 SQIVND (reference sequence). CDR3 length: 14 residues. Trimming stripped 7 bases from V and 4 bases from J, with 13 bases between. The chain's CDR3 is CASNLQGYNEKLFF. The CDR3 DNA reads TGTGCCAGTAATCTACAGGGATATAATGAAAAACTGTTTTTT.

This chain connects TRBV20-1 to TRBJ2-3; D is tentatively TRBD1 or TRBD2 (6 bases each). This CDR3 has 14 residues. V lost 3 bases and J 3 bases, leaving 13 bases between the germline ends. CDR1 and CDR2 (germline): DFQATT, SNEGSKA (reference sequence). The CDR3 here is CSASGGGLTDTQYF. The CDR3 nucleotides are TGCAGTGCTAGTGGAGGGGGTTTAACAGATACGCAGTATTTT.

Points on this clone: Relative to the germline gene, one junction end is altered; a read error may explain this. This rearrangement joins TRBV6-6 to TRBJ2-1, with 11 bases lining up with TRBD2. Germline V gene data show CDR1 as MNHNY and CDR2 as SVGAGI (reference sequence). This CDR3 has 13 residues. The CDR3 region is CAGRLAGGQFLLF. The CDR3 DNA follows: TGTGCCGGCCGGCTAGCGGGGGGCCAATTTCTACTCTTC.

The chain combines TRBV15 with TRBJ2-1; a weak D match, TRBD1 (7 bases). The length of the CDR3 is 17 residues. Trimming shortened V by 0 bases and J by 10 bases, and 22 bases separated the two germline ends. The germline CDR1 and CDR2 sequences are LNHNV and YYDKDF (reference sequence). DNA of the CDR3: TGTGCCACCAGCAGAGATAGATCGGAGGGGGCTTCAGGGGAGCAGTTCTTC. It encodes CATSRDRSEGASGEQFF.

The chain combines TRBV7-9 with TRBJ2-1; a possible D gene is TRBD2 (6 bases). The CDR3 spans 15 residues. V gave up 5 bases and J gave up 9 bases, with 20 bases separating them. CDR1 is SEHNR, CDR2 FQNEAQ, per germline (reference sequence). The CDR3 sequence is CASSATSRALFEQFF. The CDR3 DNA reads TGTGCCAGCAGCGCCACTAGCCGGGCCCTCTTTGAGCAGTTCTTC.

The chain carries TRBV19 and TRBJ2-5, with D perhaps TRBD2 (7 bases). Between the trimmed V and J ends, which lost 6 bases and 2 bases, there was a span of 16 bases. The CDR3 covers 15 residues. Per germline, CDR1 LNHDA and CDR2 SQIVND (reference sequence). CDR3 amino acids: CASRNSRGAQETQYF. CDR3 in DNA: TGTGCCAGTAGAAACTCCCGGGGGGCACAAGAGACCCAGTACTTC. The full variable domain, its missing parts supplied by reference TRBV19 and TRBJ2-5, is DGGITQSPKYLFRKEGQNVTLSCEQNLNHDAMYWYRQDPGQGLRLIYYSQIVNDFQKGDIAEGYSVSREKKESFPLTVTSAQKNPTAFYLCASRNSRGAQETQYFGPGTRLLVL.

This clone was detected only once. The chain employs TRBV18 and TRBJ1-2; D may be TRBD1 (6 bases). The CDR3 totals 13 residues. Trimming took 7 bases from V and 3 from J, leaving 12 bases between them. Germline CDR1 reads KGHSH; CDR2 reads LQKENI. The CDR3: CASYADSYYGYTF. In DNA, the CDR3 is TGTGCCAGCTACGCGGACAGTTACTATGGCTACACCTTC.

The gene calls are TRBV6-5 and TRBJ2-5; 11 bases map to TRBD2. Looked up from germline, CDR1 is MNHEY and CDR2 is SVGAGI. J gave up 1 base and V 7 bases, and 2 bases lay outside the gene matches. The CDR3 sequence is 14 residues long. Written as DNA, the CDR3 is TGTGCCAGCATGACTAGCGGGGCCCAAGAGACCCAGTACTTC. The encoded protein is CASMTSGAQETQYF.

This chain connects TRBV19 to TRBJ2-7, with TRBD2 identical over 9 bases. J gave up 1 base and V 2 bases, and 12 bases lay outside the gene matches. Germline loops: CDR1 LNHDA, CDR2 SQIVND (reference sequence). The CDR3 has 18 amino acids. CDR3: CASSIKGSGSYLSYEQYF. In DNA, the CDR3 is TGTGCCAGTAGTATAAAAGGTAGCGGGAGTTACCTTTCCTACGAGCAGTACTTC.

The chain employs TRBV7-2 and TRBJ1-5; 8 bases are a match to TRBD1. J lost 12 bases, V lost 1 base, and 11 bases had no gene match. Germline CDR1 reads SGHTA; CDR2 reads FQGNSA. This CDR3 is built from 15 residues. This chain's CDR3 is CASSLVDRGRSFQHF. In DNA, the CDR3 is TGTGCCAGCAGCTTAGTAGACAGGGGCCGCTCGTTCCAGCATTTT.

Worth noting for this clone: The same CDR3 also results from other DNA sequences found in this sample. The chain combines TRBV5-1 with TRBJ2-5; D is perhaps TRBD2 (6 bases). The CDR3 is made up of 14 amino acids. Germline CDR1 is SGHRS and CDR2 is YFSETQ. V shed 0 bases and J shed 5 bases, with 11 bases lying between them. In DNA form, the CDR3 reads TGCGCCAGCAGCTTGGCCATCGGGGGTGAGACCCAGTACTTC. Translating gives CASSLAIGGETQYF.

This rearrangement joins TRBV6-5 to TRBJ1-1, with 8 nucleotides matching TRBD1. Germline loops: CDR1 MNHEY, CDR2 SVGAGI. This CDR3 comprises 13 residues. V trimming: 1 base; J trimming: 7 bases; junction bases outside the gene matches: 2. DNA for the CDR3: TGTGCCAGCAGTTACTTCGGACAGGGTGAAGCTTTCTTT. Protein product: CASSYFGQGEAFF.

The V call is TRBV24-1, the J call TRBJ2-7, with D uncertain. This CDR3 region has 11 residues. V was clipped by 3 bases and J by 5 bases, with 4 bases between them. CDR1 and CDR2 (germline): KGHDR, SFDVKD. CDR3 DNA: TGTGCCACCAGTGATAGCCACGAGCAGTACTTC. Encoded protein: CATSDSHEQYF.